One sample yielded the 30 T cell receptor beta chains listed below, sequenced in a study of shared clonotypes between healthy human individuals. The repertoire was sequenced with immunoSEQ multiplex PCR; TCRdb's copy has only in-frame clones and lacks some. This sample has some 470,000 clones, with about 82% found just once. The specimen was PBMCs. These receptors were taken from a woman in her 40s in good health. Some clones in this sample may be carry-over from other donors' samples.

The J gene is TRBJ2-1, the V gene TRBV7-9, with a tentative D call TRBD2 (5 bases). Per germline, CDR1 SEHNR and CDR2 FQNEAQ (reference sequence). Trimming removed 5 bases from V and 6 bases from J, with 11 bases in between. This CDR3 has 13 residues. CDR3: CASSLEGGNEQFF. As DNA, the CDR3 is TGTGCCAGCAGCCTAGAGGGCGGCAATGAGCAGTTCTTC.

This chain links TRBV9 with TRBJ2-1; 7 bases agree with TRBD2. This CDR3 is built from 13 residues. Germline CDR1 is SGDLS and CDR2 is YYNGEE. J gave up 8 bases and V 2 bases, and 4 bases lay outside the gene matches. In nucleotides, the CDR3 is TGTGCCAGCAGCGTGCGGGAGTTTGATGAGCAGTTCTTC. Translating gives CASSVREFDEQFF.

This clone occurred a few times. The gene calls are TRBV28 and TRBJ2-7, with no clear D. V was shortened by 5 bases and J by 2 bases, with 13 bases between the two germline ends. Germline V lookup: CDR1 MDHEN, CDR2 SYDVKM. The CDR3 is made up of 14 amino acids. CDR3 DNA sequence: TGTGCCAGCAGTCCACTTCGAGTTCCCTACGAGCAGTACTTC. Translating it yields CASSPLRVPYEQYF.

V and J are TRBV5-1 and TRBJ1-5; TRBD1 might be the D (6 bases). The CDR3 is 14 residues long. Trimming took 4 bases from V and 8 from J, leaving 16 bases between them. In germline, CDR1 is SGHRS, CDR2 YFSETQ. The CDR3 here is CASSPGTPWEPQHF. The CDR3 region has the DNA TGCGCCAGCAGCCCCGGGACACCTTGGGAGCCCCAGCATTTT.

This clone was observed a handful of times. The chain couples TRBV5-6 to TRBJ2-1, with a possible D match to TRBD2 (6 bases). Germline assignment: CDR1 SGHDT and CDR2 YYEEEE. Trimming took 4 bases from V and 0 from J, leaving 20 bases between them. This CDR3 region has 18 residues. CDR3 residues: CASSLRLGSGYSYNEQFF. CDR3 DNA: TGTGCCAGCAGCCTACGACTCGGTAGCGGATACTCCTACAATGAGCAGTTCTTC.

This rearrangement joins TRBV9 to TRBJ2-3; TRBD1 agrees at 9 bases. The CDR3 runs to 14 residues. V shed 4 bases, J shed 6 bases, and the junction held 6 bases outside the gene matches. Germline-derived CDR1 and CDR2 are SGDLS and YYNGEE. Written as DNA, the CDR3 is TGTGCCAGCAGCACCGGGACAGGGATTGATACGCAGTATTTT. It codes for CASSTGTGIDTQYF.

This clone was recorded only once. The chain employs TRBV9 and TRBJ2-5, with TRBD2 matching over 11 bases. Losses at the gene ends were 0 bases for V and 5 bases for J; bases not matched to a gene: 6. This CDR3 contains 16 residues. Germline CDR1 reads SGDLS; CDR2 reads YYNGEE. CDR3 sequence (DNA): TGTGCCAGCAGCGTAGCTACTAGCGGGAGCGGGGAGACCCAGTACTTC. It translates to CASSVATSGSGETQYF.

The V call is TRBV28, the J call TRBJ2-7; 9 bases are a match to TRBD2. Germline V lookup: CDR1 MDHEN, CDR2 SYDVKM. Trimming at V came to 4 bases and at J to 4 bases, leaving 5 bases not matched to a gene. This CDR3 comprises 14 residues. The CDR3 coding sequence is TGTGCCAGCAGTTCCTTAGCGGGAGTATACGAGCAGTACTTC. As protein: CASSSLAGVYEQYF.

This chain links TRBV5-1 with TRBJ1-1, with 8 bases that match TRBD1. The CDR3 extends over 16 amino acids. The trim removed 1 base at V and 5 bases at J, leaving 10 bases unmatched. Looked up from germline, CDR1 is SGHRS and CDR2 is YFSETQ. The CDR3 DNA follows: TGCGCCAGCAGCTTGACCGGGGGCAGGGGGCGGACTGAAGCTTTCTTT. This translates into CASSLTGGRGRTEAFF.

The J gene is TRBJ2-1, the V gene TRBV12-5; possible D gene TRBD1, 6 bases. Germline V gene sequence: CDR1 LGHNT, CDR2 FRNRAP. The V and J ends lost 5 bases and 10 bases respectively, with 18 bases between them. The CDR3 spans 14 residues. CDR3 DNA sequence: TGTGCTAGTGGTCTGACAGGCTATAACGGGGAGCAGTTCTTC. It translates to CASGLTGYNGEQFF. Complete variable domain (other parts from reference TRBV12-5 and TRBJ2-1): DARVTQTPRHKVTEMGQEVTMRCQPILGHNTVFWYRQTMMQGLELLAYFRNRAPLDDSGMPKDRFSAEMPDATLATLKIQPSEPRDSAVYFCASGLTGYNGEQFFGPGTRLTVL.

In regard to this clone: This sample also contains other DNA sequences that code for the same CDR3. The chain is built from TRBV15 and TRBJ2-7; 12 nucleotides match TRBD2. The junction had 1 base not matched to a gene; V was cut back by 0 bases and J by 4 bases. The CDR3 loop spans 15 amino acids. Germline V gene lookup returns CDR1 LNHNV and CDR2 YYDKDF (reference sequence). The CDR3 loop reads CATSRDLAGGYEQYF. The DNA of the CDR3 is TGTGCCACCAGCAGAGACCTAGCGGGAGGGTACGAGCAGTACTTC.

This chain joins TRBV6-5 and TRBJ1-1; D not certain. The CDR3 spans 13 residues. Per germline, CDR1 MNHEY and CDR2 SVGAGI. Trimming removed 5 bases at V and 9 bases at J, with 16 bases between. The CDR3, as DNA: TGTGCCAGCAGTCCACAATCAGAGGATAAAGCTTTCTTT. Translated: CASSPQSEDKAFF.

The chain uses TRBV28 and TRBJ1-4; weak D call: TRBD1 (5 bases). The CDR3 consists of 17 residues. V lost 7 bases and J lost 3, with 21 bases in between. Germline CDR1 and CDR2: MDHEN and SYDVKM. DNA for the CDR3: TGTGCCAGCACCCTTAGCTTAGGGGTTCGGCCTAATGAAAAACTGTTTTTT. Protein product: CASTLSLGVRPNEKLFF.

The CDR3 reads CASSAEGRGNTGELFF. The CDR3, as DNA: TGTGCCAGCAGCGCGGAGGGGCGGGGTAACACCGGGGAGCTGTTTTTT. This chain connects TRBV9 to TRBJ2-2, with a weak D call TRBD2 (6 bases). CDR1 is SGDLS and CDR2 is YYNGEE in the germline V gene. The CDR3 has 16 amino acids. Trimming took off 3 bases at V and 2 bases at J, with 14 bases between the two ends.

This clone was seen only once. This may be a read error: a much more frequent sequence differs by one nucleotide. V is TRBV7-2 and J is TRBJ1-5; TRBD1 matches at 9 bases. V shed 1 base and J 6 bases; nucleotides not matched to a gene: 4. Per germline, CDR1 SGHTA and CDR2 FQGNSA. The CDR3 contains 15 residues. The CDR3 nucleotides read TGTGCCAGCAGCTTAGGACAGGGGGTGAGTCAGCCCCAGCATTTT. The encoded protein is CASSLGQGVSQPQHF.

The chain carries TRBV5-1 and TRBJ2-3; possible D gene TRBD1, 5 bases. Germline CDR1 and CDR2: SGHRS and YFSETQ. The CDR3 length is 16 residues. The V and J ends lost 4 bases and 0 bases respectively, with 15 bases between them. This chain's CDR3 is CASSGQPLGSTDTQYF. In nucleotides, the CDR3 is TGCGCCAGCAGCGGACAACCCCTAGGTAGCACAGATACGCAGTATTTT.

The V call is TRBV6-4, the J call TRBJ1-2, with D uncertain. Per germline, CDR1 MRHNA and CDR2 SNTAGT. V shed 2 bases and J shed 6 bases, with 10 bases lying between them. CDR3 size: 13 residues. As DNA, the CDR3 is TGTGCCAGCAGTGACAGGCCAGGCGATGGCTACACCTTC. Translating it yields CASSDRPGDGYTF.

The chain recombines TRBV28 with TRBJ1-3, with unresolved D. The CDR3 spans 14 residues. The V end was cut by 2 bases, the J end by 1 base, with 6 bases between. Germline V gene sequence: CDR1 MDHEN, CDR2 SYDVKM. The CDR3 nucleotides read TGTGCCAGCAGTTTAGGGCTGTCTGGAAACACCATATATTTT. Translating gives CASSLGLSGNTIYF.

Regarding this clone: At one end the junction does not follow the germline gene, possibly because of a read error. This chain uses TRBV5-4 with TRBJ2-5; weak D call: TRBD1 (6 bases). Germline CDR1 and CDR2: SGHNT and YYREEE (reference sequence). The CDR3 loop spans 16 amino acids. Here the CDR3 DNA reads TGTGCCAGCAGCTTGGCCGTGCAGGACAGTGGTTCACCCCTCCACTTC. Its translation is CASSLAVQDSGSPLHF. Full variable domain (remainder filled in from reference TRBV5-4 and TRBJ2-5): ETGVTQSPTHLIKTRGQQVTLRCSSQSGHNTVSWYQQALGQGPQFIFQYYREEENGRGNFPPRFSGLQFPNYSSELNVNALELDDSALYLCASSLAVQDSGSPLHFGPGTRLLVL.

The chain couples TRBV7-9 to TRBJ2-7; 7 positions agree with TRBD2. J gave up 2 bases and V 2 bases, and 3 bases lay outside the gene matches. The CDR3 totals 14 residues. Germline CDR1 is SEHNR and CDR2 is FQNEAQ (reference sequence). As DNA, the CDR3 is TGTGCCAGCAGCTTACTAGCGGATCCCTACGAGCAGTACTTC. Encoded protein: CASSLLADPYEQYF.

The chain combines TRBV10-3 with TRBJ2-3, with 7 bases that match TRBD1. The CDR3 has 15 amino acids. The V and J ends lost 9 bases and 3 bases, in that order; junction bases with no gene match: 12. Germline V gene lookup returns CDR1 ENHRY and CDR2 SYGVKD. The CDR3 coding sequence is TGTGCCATAACTGAAACAGGGGTCGGGACAGATACGCAGTATTTT. Its translation is CAITETGVGTDTQYF.

About this clone: This likely came from a read error, as a far larger clone is one base away. Since no conserved phenylalanine or tryptophan closes the CDR3, a read error is the likely cause. The chain combines TRBV29-1 with TRBJ2-7; no clear D gene. The germline CDR1 and CDR2 sequences are SQVTM and ANQGSEA. The V and J ends lost 0 bases and 5 bases respectively, with 8 bases between them. This CDR3 spans 12 amino acids. The CDR3 nucleotides read TGCAGCGTTGAAGATCTTCTCCACGAGCAGTACTCC. This gives the protein CSVEDLLHEQYS.

The chain uses TRBV6-6 and TRBJ2-1, with D perhaps TRBD2 (5 bases). CDR3 length equals 14 residues. V was clipped by 7 bases and J by 7 bases, with 17 bases between them. Germline V CDR1 and CDR2: MNHNY, SVGAGI (reference sequence). The CDR3 coding sequence is TGTGCCAGCAAAGACTACGGAACAATAAATGAGCAGTTCTTC. Translation gives CASKDYGTINEQFF.

This clone was detected once. The rearrangement links TRBV6-1 to TRBJ2-7; D might be TRBD1 (5 bases). The CDR3 consists of 12 residues. The germline V and J ends were trimmed by 3 bases and 8 bases, with 11 bases remaining between them. CDR1 and CDR2 (germline): MNHNS, SASEGT. The DNA of the CDR3 is TGTGCCAGCAGTGACCCCCACAGGAAGCAGTACTTC. This codes for CASSDPHRKQYF.

The chain joins TRBV5-6 to TRBJ2-2; D possibly matches TRBD1 or TRBD2 (5 bases each). Germline values: CDR1 SGHDT, CDR2 YYEEEE. Trimming removed 4 bases at V and 7 bases at J, with 20 bases between. The CDR3 consists of 16 residues. The CDR3 loop reads CASSTGTSKRGGELFF. Here the CDR3 DNA reads TGTGCCAGCAGCACCGGGACCTCAAAGAGGGGCGGGGAGCTGTTTTTT.

This clone was recorded once. The chain has TRBV27 and TRBJ2-3; TRBD1 matches 7 bases. V lost 4 bases, J lost 7 bases, and 8 bases stayed unmatched. The CDR3 loop spans 14 amino acids. Germline V gives CDR1 MNHEY, CDR2 SMNVEV (reference sequence). The CDR3 DNA follows: TGTGCCAGCAGTTCGCCAGGGGGTATTCATACGCAGTATTTT. Its protein is CASSSPGGIHTQYF.

The chain combines TRBV2 with TRBJ2-6; a possible D gene is TRBD2 (5 bases). The CDR3 contains 19 residues. Germline V lookup: CDR1 SNHLY, CDR2 FYNNEI. Trimming cost V 8 bases and J 0 bases, with 23 bases left between them. As DNA, the CDR3 is TGTGCCAGCCTTGCCGAGAGGGCAGAAGTTTTCTCTGGGGCCAACGTCCTGACTTTC. This gives the protein CASLAERAEVFSGANVLTF.

This chain uses TRBV11-2 with TRBJ1-1; no clear D. CDR3 length: 14 residues. The germline V gene has CDR1 SGHAT and CDR2 FQNNGV. Trimming removed 4 bases from V and 2 bases from J, with 11 bases in between. The CDR3 is CASSSGLVNTEAFF. CDR3 sequence (DNA): TGTGCCAGCAGCTCGGGTCTCGTCAACACTGAAGCTTTCTTT.

J is TRBJ1-3 and V is TRBV11-1; no firm D call. The CDR3 loop spans 16 amino acids. V shed 0 bases and J shed 0 bases, with 9 bases lying between them. Germline-derived CDR1 and CDR2 are SGHAT and FQDESV (reference sequence). The CDR3 DNA reads as TGTGCCAGCAGCTTAGCCGCCGACGTCTCTGGAAACACCATATATTTT. Translated, it gives CASSLAADVSGNTIYF.

The genes are TRBV9 and TRBJ2-5; D perhaps matches TRBD2 (6 bases). CDR1 and CDR2 (germline): SGDLS, YYNGEE. V lost 0 bases and J 5 bases, leaving 14 bases between the germline ends. The CDR3 contains 15 residues. CDR3 protein: CASSVEDYPGETQYF. CDR3 nucleotide sequence: TGTGCCAGCAGCGTAGAGGACTACCCCGGGGAGACCCAGTACTTC.